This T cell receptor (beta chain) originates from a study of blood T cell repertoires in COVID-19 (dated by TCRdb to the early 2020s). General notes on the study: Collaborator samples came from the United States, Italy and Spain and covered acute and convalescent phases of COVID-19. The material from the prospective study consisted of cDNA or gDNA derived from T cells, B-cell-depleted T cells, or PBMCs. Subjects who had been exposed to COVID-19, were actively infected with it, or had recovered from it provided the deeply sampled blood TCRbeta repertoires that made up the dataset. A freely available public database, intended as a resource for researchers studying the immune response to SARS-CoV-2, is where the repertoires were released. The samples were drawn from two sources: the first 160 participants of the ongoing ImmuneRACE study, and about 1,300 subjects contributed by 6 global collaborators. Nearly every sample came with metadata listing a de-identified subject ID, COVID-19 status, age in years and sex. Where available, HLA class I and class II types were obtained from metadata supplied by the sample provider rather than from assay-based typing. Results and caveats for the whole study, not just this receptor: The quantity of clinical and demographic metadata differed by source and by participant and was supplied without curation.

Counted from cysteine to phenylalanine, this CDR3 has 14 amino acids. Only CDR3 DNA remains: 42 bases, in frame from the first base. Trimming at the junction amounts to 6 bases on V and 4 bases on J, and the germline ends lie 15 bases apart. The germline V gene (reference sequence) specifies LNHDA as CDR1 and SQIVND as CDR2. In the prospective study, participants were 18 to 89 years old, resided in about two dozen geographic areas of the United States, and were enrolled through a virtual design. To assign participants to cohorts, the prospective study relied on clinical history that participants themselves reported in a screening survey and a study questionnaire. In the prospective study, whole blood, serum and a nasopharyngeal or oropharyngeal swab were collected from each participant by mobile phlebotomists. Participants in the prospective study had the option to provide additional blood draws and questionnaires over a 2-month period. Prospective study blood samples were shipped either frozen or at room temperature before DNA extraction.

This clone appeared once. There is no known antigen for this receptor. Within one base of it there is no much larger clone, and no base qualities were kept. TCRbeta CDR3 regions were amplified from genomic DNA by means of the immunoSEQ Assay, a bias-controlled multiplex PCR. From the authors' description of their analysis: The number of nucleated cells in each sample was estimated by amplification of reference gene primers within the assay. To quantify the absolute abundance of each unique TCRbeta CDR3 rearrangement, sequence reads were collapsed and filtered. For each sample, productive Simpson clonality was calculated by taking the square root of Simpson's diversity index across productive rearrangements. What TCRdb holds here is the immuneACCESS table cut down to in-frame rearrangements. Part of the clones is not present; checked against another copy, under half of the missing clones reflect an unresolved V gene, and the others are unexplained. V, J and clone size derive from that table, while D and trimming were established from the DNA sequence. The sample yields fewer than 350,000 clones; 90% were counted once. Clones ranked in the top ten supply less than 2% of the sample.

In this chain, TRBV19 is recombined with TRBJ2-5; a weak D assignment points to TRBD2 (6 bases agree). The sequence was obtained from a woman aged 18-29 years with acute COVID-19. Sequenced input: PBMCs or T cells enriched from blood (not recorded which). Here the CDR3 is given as CASRFAGTGETQYF. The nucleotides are TGTGCCAGTAGGTTCGCGGGGACCGGAGAGACCCAGTACTTC.